Detailed here is one T cell receptor (beta chain). This specimen belongs to a study of blood T cells in healthy people across ages. The use of a sample-barcoded 5' primer and a J-beta primer mix characterized a second PCR of about 7 to 12 cycles. TCRdb processed the 5' RACE reads anew with MiXCR; each CDR3 protein has one entry. The sample carries approximately 810,000 distinct CDR3 sequences, about 28% recorded once. This CDR3 has 14 residues. V was clipped by 4 bases and J by 5 bases; unmatched bases: 5. Germline-derived CDR1 and CDR2 are SGHRS and YFSETQ. Source material: blood. The receptor's source is an elderly woman in good health. The V gene is TRBV5-1, the J gene TRBJ2-7, with TRBD2 identical over 11 bases. The CDR3 DNA is TGCGCCAGCAGCCCGGGACTAGCGGACCACGAGCAGTACTTC. It specifies CASSPGLADHEQYF.